These T cell receptor beta chains were read from a single sample in a study of human T cells and chemical hapten exposure. TCRdb re-analysed the RACE reads in MiXCR, keeping a single row per CDR3 protein. Of approximately 60,000 distinct CDR3 sequences in the sample, 11% are singletons; the top ten hold almost 4%. Sequenced here: whole blood, sampled in connection with sensitization to the hapten diphenylcyclopropenone (DPC). The receptor source for this set is a woman in her 40s with alopecia areata. Some clones in this sample may be carry-over from other donors' samples. Each CDR3 is given with its conserved first and last residue.

TRBJ2-5,TRBV19,CASSMGTGYQETQYF
TRBJ2-2,TRBV11-2,CASSPISGLGTGELFF
TRBJ2-6,TRBV29-1,CSVETGSGANVLTF
TRBJ2-7,TRBV19,CASSDQPGQSSYEQYF
TRBJ2-1,TRBV19,CASSPPDISYNEQFF
TRBJ1-1,TRBV3-1,CASSSYRVTEAFF
TRBJ1-1,TRBV29-1,CSVVGRGEMNTEAFF
TRBJ2-3,TRBV7-2,CASSLALGATDTQYF
TRBJ2-3,TRBV2,CASRATSGRSTDTQYF
TRBJ2-7,TRBV14,CASSPAPGTQYF
TRBJ2-3,TRBV20-1,CSASLLAGVRDTQYF
TRBJ1-5,TRBV30,CAWSQIRGQGASQPQHF
TRBJ2-3,TRBV5-5,CASSFGPDTQYF
TRBJ1-1,TRBV21-1,CAKLRWLFF